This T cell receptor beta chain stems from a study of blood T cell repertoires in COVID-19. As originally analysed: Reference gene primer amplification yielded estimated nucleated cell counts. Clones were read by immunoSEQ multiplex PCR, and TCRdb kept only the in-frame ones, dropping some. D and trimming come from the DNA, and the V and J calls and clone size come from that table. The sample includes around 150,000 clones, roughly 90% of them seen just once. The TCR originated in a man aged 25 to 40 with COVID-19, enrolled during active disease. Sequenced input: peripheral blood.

CDR3 loop: CASSPRLAGGPSSNEQFF. In DNA form, the CDR3 reads TGTGCCAGCAGCCCAAGACTAGCGGGAGGGCCAAGTTCAAATGAGCAGTTCTTC. This chain connects TRBV9 to TRBJ2-1, with 14 bases lining up with TRBD2. V dropped 4 bases and J dropped 7; count of bases not matched to a gene: 13. Germline V lookup: CDR1 SGDLS, CDR2 YYNGEE. The CDR3 has 18 residues.